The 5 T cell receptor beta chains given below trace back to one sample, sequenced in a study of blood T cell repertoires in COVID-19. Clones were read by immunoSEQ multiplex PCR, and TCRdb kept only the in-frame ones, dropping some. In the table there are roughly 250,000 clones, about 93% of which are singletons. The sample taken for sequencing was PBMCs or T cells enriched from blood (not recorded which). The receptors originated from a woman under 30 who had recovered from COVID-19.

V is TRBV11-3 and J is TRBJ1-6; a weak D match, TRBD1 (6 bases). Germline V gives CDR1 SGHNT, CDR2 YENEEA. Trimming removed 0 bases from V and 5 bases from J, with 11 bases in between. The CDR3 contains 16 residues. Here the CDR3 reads CASSLDGQGNNSPLHF. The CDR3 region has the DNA TGTGCCAGCAGCTTAGATGGCCAGGGGAATAATTCACCCCTCCACTTT.

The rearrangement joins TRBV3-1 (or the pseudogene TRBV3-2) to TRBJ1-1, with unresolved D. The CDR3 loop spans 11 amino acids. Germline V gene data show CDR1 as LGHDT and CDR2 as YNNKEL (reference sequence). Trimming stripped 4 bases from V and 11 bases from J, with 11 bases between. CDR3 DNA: TGTGCCAGCAGCCGTTACCATGAGGCTTTCTTT. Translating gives CASSRYHEAFF.

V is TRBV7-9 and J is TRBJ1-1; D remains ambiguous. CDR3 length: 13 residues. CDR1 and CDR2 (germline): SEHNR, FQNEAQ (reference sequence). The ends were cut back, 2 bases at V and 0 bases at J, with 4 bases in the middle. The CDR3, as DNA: TGTGCCAGCAGCTTATCCATGAACACTGAAGCTTTCTTT. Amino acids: CASSLSMNTEAFF.

The CDR3 coding sequence is TGCGCCAGCAGCTTGTGGGACAGGGCATATACTGAAGCTTTCTTT. Translated, it gives CASSLWDRAYTEAFF. The chain joins TRBV5-1 to TRBJ1-1; 9 bases are shared with TRBD1. This CDR3 comprises 15 residues. Trimming at V came to 1 base and at J to 5 bases, leaving 6 bases not matched to a gene. The V gene's germline CDR1 is SGHRS and CDR2 YFSETQ. Together with reference TRBV5-1 and TRBJ1-1, the CDR3 gives the full variable domain: KAGVTQTPRYLIKTRGQQVTLSCSPISGHRSVSWYQQTPGQGLQFLFEYFSETQRNKGNFPGRFSGRQFSNSRSEMNVSTLELGDSALYLCASSLWDRAYTEAFFGQGTRLTVV.

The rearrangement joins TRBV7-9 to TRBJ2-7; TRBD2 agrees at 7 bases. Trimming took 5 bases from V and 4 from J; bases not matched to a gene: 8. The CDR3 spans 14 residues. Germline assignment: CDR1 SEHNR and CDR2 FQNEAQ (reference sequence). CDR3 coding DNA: TGTGCCAGCAGCCCCCCTTGGGGGGGGTACGAGCAGTACTTC. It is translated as CASSPPWGGYEQYF.